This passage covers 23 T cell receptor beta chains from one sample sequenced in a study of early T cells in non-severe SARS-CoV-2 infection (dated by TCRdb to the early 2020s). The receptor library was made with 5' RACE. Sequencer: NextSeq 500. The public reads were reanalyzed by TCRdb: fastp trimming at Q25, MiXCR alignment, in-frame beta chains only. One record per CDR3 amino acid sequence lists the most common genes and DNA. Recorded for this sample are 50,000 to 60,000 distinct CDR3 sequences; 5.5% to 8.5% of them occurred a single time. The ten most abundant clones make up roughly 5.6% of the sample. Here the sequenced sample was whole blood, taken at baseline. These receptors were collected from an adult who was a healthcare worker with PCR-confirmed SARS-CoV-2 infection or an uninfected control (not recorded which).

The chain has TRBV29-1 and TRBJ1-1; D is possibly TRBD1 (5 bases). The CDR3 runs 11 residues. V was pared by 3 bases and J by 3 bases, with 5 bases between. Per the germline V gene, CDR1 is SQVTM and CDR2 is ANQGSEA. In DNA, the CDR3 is TGCAGCGTTGAGGGGGACACTGAAGCTTTCTTT. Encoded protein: CSVEGDTEAFF.

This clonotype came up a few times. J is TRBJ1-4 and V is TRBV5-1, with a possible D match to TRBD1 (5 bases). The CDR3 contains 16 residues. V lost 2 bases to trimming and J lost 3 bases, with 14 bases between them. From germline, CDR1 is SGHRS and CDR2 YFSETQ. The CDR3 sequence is CASSFTSKGPNEKLFF. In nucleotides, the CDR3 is TGCGCCAGCAGCTTCACCTCGAAGGGGCCTAATGAAAAACTGTTTTTT. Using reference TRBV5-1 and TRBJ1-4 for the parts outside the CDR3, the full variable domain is KAGVTQTPRYLIKTRGQQVTLSCSPISGHRSVSWYQQTPGQGLQFLFEYFSETQRNKGNFPGRFSGRQFSNSRSEMNVSTLELGDSALYLCASSFTSKGPNEKLFFGSGTQLSVL.

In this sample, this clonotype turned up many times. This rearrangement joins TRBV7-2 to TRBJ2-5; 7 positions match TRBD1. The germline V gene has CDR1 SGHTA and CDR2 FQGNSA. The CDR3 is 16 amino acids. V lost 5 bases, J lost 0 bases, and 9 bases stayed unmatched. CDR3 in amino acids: CASSVYGTDYQETQYF. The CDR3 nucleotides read TGTGCCAGCAGCGTGTACGGGACAGACTACCAAGAGACCCAGTACTTC.

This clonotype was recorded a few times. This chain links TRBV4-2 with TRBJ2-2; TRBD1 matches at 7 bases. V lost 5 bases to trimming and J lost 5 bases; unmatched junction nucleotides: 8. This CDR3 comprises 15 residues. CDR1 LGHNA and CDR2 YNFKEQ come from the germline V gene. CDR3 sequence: CASSNDRAVTGELFF. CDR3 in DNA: TGTGCCAGCAGCAATGACAGGGCCGTGACCGGGGAGCTGTTTTTT.

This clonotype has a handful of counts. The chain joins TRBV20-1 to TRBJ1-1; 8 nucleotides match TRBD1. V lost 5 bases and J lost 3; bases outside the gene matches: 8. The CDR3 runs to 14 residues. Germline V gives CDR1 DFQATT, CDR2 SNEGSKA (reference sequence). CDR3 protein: CSASRAGGYTEAFF. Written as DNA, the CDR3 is TGCAGTGCTTCTCGGGCAGGGGGCTACACTGAAGCTTTCTTT.

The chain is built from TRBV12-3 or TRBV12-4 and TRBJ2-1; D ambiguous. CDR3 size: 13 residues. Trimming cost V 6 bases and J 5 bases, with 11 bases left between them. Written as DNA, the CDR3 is TGTGCCAGCAGGCCCCCAGAGAACAATGAGCAGTTCTTC. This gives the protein CASRPPENNEQFF.

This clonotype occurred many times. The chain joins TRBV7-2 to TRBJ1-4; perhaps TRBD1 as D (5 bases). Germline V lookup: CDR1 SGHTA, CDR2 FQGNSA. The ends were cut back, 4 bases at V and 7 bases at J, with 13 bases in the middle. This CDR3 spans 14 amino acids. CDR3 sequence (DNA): TGTGCCAGCAGCTATGGGGGGTTAGGTGAAAAACTGTTTTTT. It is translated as CASSYGGLGEKLFF.

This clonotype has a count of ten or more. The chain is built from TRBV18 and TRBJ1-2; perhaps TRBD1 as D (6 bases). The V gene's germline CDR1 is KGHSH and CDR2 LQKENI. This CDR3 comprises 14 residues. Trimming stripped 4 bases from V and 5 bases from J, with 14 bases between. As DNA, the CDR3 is TGTGCCAGCTCACTTAGACAGGAAAGTTATGGCTACACCTTC. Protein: CASSLRQESYGYTF.

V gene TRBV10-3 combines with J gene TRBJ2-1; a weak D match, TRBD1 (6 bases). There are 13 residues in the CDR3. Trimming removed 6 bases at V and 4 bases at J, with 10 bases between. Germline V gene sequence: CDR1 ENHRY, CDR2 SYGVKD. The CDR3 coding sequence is TGTGCCATCAGAGGGGGTTCATACAATGAGCAGTTCTTC. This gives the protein CAIRGGSYNEQFF.

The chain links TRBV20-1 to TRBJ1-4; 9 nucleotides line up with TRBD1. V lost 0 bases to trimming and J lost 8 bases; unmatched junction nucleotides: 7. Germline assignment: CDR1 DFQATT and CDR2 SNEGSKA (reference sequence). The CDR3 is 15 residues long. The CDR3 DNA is TGCAGTGCTAGAGACGATGGGACAGGGACGGAAAAACTGTTTTTT. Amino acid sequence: CSARDDGTGTEKLFF.

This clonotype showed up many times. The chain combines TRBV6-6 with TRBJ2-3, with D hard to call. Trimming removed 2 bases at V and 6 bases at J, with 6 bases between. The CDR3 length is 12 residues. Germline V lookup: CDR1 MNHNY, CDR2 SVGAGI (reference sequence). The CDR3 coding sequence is TGTGCCAGCAGTTACAGTAAGGATACGCAGTATTTT. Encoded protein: CASSYSKDTQYF.

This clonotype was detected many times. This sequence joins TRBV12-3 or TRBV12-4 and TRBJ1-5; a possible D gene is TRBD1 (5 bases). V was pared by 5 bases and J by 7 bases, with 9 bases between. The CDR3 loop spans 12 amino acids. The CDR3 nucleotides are TGTGCCAGCAGTAAAAAGGGGCAGCCCCAGCATTTT. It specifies CASSKKGQPQHF.

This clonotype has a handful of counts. CDR3: CASSLGQGRAEKLFF. As DNA, the CDR3 is TGTGCCAGCAGTTTGGGTCAGGGGAGGGCGGAAAAACTGTTTTTT. This sequence joins TRBV12-3 or TRBV12-4 and TRBJ1-4; D possibly corresponds to TRBD1 (6 bases). The CDR3 is 15 residues long. V was trimmed by 3 bases and J by 8 bases, leaving 16 bases between them.

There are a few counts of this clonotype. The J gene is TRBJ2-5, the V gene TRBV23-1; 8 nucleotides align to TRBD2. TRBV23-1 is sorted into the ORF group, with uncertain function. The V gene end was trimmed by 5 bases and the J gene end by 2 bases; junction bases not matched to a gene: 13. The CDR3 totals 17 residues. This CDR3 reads CASSLPGTRVGQETQYF. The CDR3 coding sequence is TGCGCCAGCAGTTTACCCGGGACTAGGGTAGGGCAAGAGACCCAGTACTTC.

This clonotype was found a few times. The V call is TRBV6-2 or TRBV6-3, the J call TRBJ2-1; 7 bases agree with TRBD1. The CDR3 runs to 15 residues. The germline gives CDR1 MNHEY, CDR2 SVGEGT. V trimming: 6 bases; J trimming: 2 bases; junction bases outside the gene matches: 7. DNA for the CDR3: TGTGCCAGCAGACTAACAGGGGCCACCTACAATGAGCAGTTCTTC. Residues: CASRLTGATYNEQFF.

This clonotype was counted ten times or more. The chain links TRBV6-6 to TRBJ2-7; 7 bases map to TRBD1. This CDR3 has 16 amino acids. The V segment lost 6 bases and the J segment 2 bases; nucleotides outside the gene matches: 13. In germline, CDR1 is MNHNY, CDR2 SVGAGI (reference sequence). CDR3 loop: CASSLIPIQGAYEQYF. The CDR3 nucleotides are TGTGCCAGCAGCCTCATACCGATTCAGGGGGCCTACGAGCAGTACTTC.

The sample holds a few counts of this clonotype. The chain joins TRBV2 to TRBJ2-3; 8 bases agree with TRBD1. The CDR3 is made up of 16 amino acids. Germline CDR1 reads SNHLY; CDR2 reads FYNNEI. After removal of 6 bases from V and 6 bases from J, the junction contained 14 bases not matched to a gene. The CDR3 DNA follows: TGTGCCAGCAGCAGACAGGGGACCCTAGCAGAGGATACGCAGTATTTT. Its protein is CASSRQGTLAEDTQYF.

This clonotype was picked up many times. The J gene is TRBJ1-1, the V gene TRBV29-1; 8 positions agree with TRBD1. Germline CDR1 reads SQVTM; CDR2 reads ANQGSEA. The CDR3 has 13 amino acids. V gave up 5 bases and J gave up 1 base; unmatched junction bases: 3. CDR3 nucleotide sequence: TGCAGCGTTAGGGACAGGACGAACACTGAAGCTTTCTTT. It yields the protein CSVRDRTNTEAFF.

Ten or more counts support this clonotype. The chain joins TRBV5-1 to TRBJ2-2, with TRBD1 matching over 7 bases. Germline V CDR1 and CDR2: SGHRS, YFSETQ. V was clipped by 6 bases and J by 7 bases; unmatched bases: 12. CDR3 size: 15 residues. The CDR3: CASTDPEGAGGELFF. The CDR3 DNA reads TGCGCCAGCACTGATCCAGAGGGGGCTGGCGGGGAGCTGTTTTTT.

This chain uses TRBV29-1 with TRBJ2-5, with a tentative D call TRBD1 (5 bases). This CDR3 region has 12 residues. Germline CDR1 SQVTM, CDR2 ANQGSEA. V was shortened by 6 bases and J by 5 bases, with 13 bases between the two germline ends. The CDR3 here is CSVQASRETQYF. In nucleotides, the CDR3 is TGCAGCGTACAGGCGTCCAGGGAGACCCAGTACTTC.

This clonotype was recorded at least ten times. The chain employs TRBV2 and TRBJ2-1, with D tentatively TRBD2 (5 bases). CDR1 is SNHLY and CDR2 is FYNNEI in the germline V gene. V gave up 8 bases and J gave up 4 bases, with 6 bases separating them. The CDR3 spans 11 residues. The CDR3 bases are TGTGCCAGCGAGGGATACAATGAGCAGTTCTTC. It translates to CASEGYNEQFF.

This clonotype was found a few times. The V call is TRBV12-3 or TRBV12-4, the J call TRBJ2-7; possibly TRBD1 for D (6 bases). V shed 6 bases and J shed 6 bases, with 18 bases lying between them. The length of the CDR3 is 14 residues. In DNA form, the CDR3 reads TGTGCCAGCAGCCTCTACTCTGGGGGCGGCGAGCAGTACTTC. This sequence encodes CASSLYSGGGEQYF.

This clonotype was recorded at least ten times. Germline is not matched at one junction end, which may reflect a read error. CDR3 sequence: CASSQDESRVSF. CDR3 sequence (DNA): TGTGCCAGCAGCCAAGATGAATCCAGGGTCAGCTTC. The chain is built from TRBV4-2 and TRBJ2-7; perhaps TRBD1 as D (5 bases). Per the germline V gene, CDR1 is LGHNA and CDR2 is YNFKEQ. This CDR3 comprises 12 residues.